This T cell receptor beta chain was profiled in a study of T cell changes during pregnancy in multiple sclerosis. V was clipped by 7 bases and J by 8 bases, with 15 bases between them. Germline-derived CDR1 and CDR2 are MNHEY and SMNVEV (reference sequence). The CDR3 length is 13 residues. Sequencing was performed with immunoSEQ multiplex PCR; in TCRdb, only in-frame clones are kept and a portion is missing. The sample carries some 22,000 clones, 85% recorded once. Here the sequenced sample was CD8+ T cells from peripheral blood mononuclear cells, taken before pregnancy. The chain uses TRBV27 and TRBJ2-1; TRBD2 is a possible D gene (6 bases). This receptor was obtained from a female donor with multiple sclerosis, enrolled in a pregnancy study. The CDR3 sequence is CASTPGWGDEQFF. DNA for the CDR3: TGTGCCAGCACCCCCGGATGGGGGGATGAGCAGTTCTTC.